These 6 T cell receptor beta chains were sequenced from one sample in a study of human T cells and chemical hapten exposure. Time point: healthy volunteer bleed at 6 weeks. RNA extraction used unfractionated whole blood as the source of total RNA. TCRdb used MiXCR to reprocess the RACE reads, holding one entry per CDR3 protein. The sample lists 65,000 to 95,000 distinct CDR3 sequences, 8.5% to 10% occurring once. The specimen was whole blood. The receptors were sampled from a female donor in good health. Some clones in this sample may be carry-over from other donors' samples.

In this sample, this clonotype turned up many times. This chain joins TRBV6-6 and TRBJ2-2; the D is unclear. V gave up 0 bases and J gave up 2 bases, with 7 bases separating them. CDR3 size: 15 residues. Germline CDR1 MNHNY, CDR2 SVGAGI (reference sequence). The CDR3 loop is CASSYSIFNTGELFF. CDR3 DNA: TGTGCCAGCAGTTACTCGATCTTTAACACCGGGGAGCTGTTTTTT.

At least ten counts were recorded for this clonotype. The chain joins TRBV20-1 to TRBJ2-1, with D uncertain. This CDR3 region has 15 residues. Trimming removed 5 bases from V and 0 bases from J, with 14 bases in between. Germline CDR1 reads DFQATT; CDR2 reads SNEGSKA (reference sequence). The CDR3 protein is CSAPTMTLSYNEQFF. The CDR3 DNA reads TGCAGTGCTCCGACGATGACACTCTCCTACAATGAGCAGTTCTTC.

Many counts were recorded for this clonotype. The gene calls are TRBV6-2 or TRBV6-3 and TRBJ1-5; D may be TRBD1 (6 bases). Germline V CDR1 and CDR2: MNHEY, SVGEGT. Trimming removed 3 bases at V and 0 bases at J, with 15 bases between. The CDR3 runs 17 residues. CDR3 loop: CASSYPIYRDSNQPQHF. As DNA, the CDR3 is TGTGCCAGCAGTTATCCCATCTACAGGGATAGCAATCAGCCCCAGCATTTT.

The CDR3 coding sequence is TGTGCCAGCAGCGTAGAAGCTAATTCACCCCTCCACTTT. It specifies CASSVEANSPLHF. The chain joins TRBV9 to TRBJ1-6, with D unclear. This CDR3 has 13 residues. Germline V gene data show CDR1 as SGDLS and CDR2 as YYNGEE. V gave up 0 bases and J gave up 6 bases, with 4 bases separating them.

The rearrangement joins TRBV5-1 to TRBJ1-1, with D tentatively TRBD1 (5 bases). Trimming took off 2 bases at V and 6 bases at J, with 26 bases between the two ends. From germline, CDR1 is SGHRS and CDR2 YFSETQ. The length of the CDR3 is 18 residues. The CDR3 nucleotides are TGCGCCAGCAGCTTCCACAGGTCAAAGTTGGCAACTTCCGCTGAAGCTTTCTTT. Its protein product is CASSFHRSKLATSAEAFF. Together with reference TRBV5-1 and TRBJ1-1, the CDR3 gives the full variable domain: KAGVTQTPRYLIKTRGQQVTLSCSPISGHRSVSWYQQTPGQGLQFLFEYFSETQRNKGNFPGRFSGRQFSNSRSEMNVSTLELGDSALYLCASSFHRSKLATSAEAFFGQGTRLTVV.

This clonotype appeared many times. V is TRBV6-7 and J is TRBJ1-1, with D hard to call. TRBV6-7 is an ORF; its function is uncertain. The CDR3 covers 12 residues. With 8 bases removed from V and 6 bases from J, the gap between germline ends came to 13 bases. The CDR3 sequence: CASGRGDSEAFF. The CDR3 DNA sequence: TGTGCCAGCGGCCGAGGAGACTCTGAAGCTTTCTTT.